This T cell receptor beta chain was captured in a study of T-cell reconstitution after alpha-beta-depleted transplantation in children. The study's findings and limits: Fresh T-cell production supplied most of the T-cell counts and diversity seen one year after transplant. From surviving recipient T cells and thymic progenitors came the high day-60 TCRbeta diversity observed in some patients. Reportedly, alpha-beta T cells present about two months post-transplant originated from several hundred expanded clones of graft origin.

For this clonotype: Its antigen remains unknown.

This sample's TCRbeta library carried unique molecular identifier barcodes. One entry per CDR3 protein results from TCRdb running MiXCR on the PCR reads. Of some 460,000 distinct CDR3 sequences listed, around 15% were seen once; the top ten hold about 32%. V dropped 11 bases and J dropped 2; count of bases not matched to a gene: 8. The germline V gene has CDR1 ENHRY and CDR2 SYGVKD. The CDR3 has 13 residues. Sequences were derived from PBMCs, mostly from graft donor cells, sampled 360 days after TCRalphabeta/CD19-depleted stem cell transplant. The clonotype was recovered from a boy under two years old who had a stem cell transplant for Wiskott-Aldrich syndrome, so the T cells may come from the graft donor. This chain uses TRBV10-3 with TRBJ2-7; 8 bases line up with TRBD1. The CDR3 DNA reads as TGTGCCGCCAGTACAGGGGGGCCCTACGAGCAGTACTTC. Protein: CAASTGGPYEQYF.